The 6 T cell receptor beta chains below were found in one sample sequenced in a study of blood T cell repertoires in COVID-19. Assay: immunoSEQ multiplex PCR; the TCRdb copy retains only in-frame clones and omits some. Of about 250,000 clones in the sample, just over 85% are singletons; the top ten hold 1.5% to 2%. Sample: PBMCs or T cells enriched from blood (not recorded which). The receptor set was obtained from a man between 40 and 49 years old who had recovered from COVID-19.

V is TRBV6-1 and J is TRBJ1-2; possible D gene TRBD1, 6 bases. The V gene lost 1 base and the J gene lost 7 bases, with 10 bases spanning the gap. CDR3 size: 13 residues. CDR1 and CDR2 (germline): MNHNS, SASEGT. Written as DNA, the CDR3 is TGTGCCAGCAGTGAAGGCGGGGGCAGTGGCTACACCTTC. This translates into CASSEGGGSGYTF.

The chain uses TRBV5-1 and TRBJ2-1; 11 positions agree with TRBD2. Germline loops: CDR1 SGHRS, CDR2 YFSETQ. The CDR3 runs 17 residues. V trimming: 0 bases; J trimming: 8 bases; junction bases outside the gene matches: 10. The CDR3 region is CASSLEVAGGVSDEQFF. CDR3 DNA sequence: TGCGCCAGCAGCTTGGAGGTAGCGGGAGGGGTTTCGGATGAGCAGTTCTTC.

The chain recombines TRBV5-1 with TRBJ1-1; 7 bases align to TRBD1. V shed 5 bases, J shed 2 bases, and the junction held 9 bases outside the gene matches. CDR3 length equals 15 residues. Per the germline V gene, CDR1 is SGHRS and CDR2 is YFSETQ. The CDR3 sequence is CASRPTGVSNTEAFF. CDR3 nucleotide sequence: TGCGCCAGCAGACCAACAGGGGTTTCTAACACTGAAGCTTTCTTT.

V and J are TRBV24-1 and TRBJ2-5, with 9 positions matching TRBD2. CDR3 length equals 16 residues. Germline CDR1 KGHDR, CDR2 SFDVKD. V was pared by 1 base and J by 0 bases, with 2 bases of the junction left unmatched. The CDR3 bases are TGTGCCACCAGTGATTTTACTAGCGGGTACCAAGAGACCCAGTACTTC. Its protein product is CATSDFTSGYQETQYF.

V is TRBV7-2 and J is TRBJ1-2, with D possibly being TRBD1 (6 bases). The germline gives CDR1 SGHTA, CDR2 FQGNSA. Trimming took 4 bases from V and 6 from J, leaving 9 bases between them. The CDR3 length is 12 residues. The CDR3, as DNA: TGTGCCAGCAGCTCCAGGGGCCATGGCTACACCTTC. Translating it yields CASSSRGHGYTF.

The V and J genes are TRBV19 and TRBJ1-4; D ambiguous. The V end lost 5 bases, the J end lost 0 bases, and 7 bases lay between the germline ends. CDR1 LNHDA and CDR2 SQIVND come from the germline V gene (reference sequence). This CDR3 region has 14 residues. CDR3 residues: CASSWAATNEKLFF. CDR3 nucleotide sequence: TGTGCCAGTAGTTGGGCAGCAACTAATGAAAAACTGTTTTTT.